A single sample gave rise to the 27 T cell receptor beta chains below, sequenced in a study of blood T cell repertoires in COVID-19. Clones were read by immunoSEQ multiplex PCR, and TCRdb kept only the in-frame ones, dropping some. The table includes over 55,000 clones, over 80% detected once. Sequencing used peripheral blood. The receptors were sampled from a woman over 75 with acute or convalescent COVID-19.

The rearrangement links TRBV7-8 to TRBJ2-3; D unclear. The V end lost 2 bases, the J end lost 7 bases, and 7 bases lay between the germline ends. The CDR3 is 12 amino acids. In germline, CDR1 is SGHVS, CDR2 FQNEAQ. Written as DNA, the CDR3 is TGTGCCAGCAGCTTATTAGTGAATACGCAGTATTTT. It yields the protein CASSLLVNTQYF.

J is TRBJ2-2 and V is TRBV7-2, with 7 bases lining up with TRBD1. In germline, CDR1 is SGHTA, CDR2 FQGNSA. V shed 4 bases and J 3 bases; nucleotides not matched to a gene: 5. The CDR3 covers 15 residues. The CDR3 is CASSSRTGYTGELFF. CDR3 DNA: TGTGCCAGCAGCTCTCGGACAGGATACACCGGGGAGCTGTTTTTT.

The gene calls are TRBV18 and TRBJ2-4; 10 nucleotides align to TRBD2. The V and J ends lost 4 bases and 8 bases, in that order; junction bases with no gene match: 11. The CDR3 is 16 residues long. Germline V CDR1 and CDR2: KGHSH, LQKENI. The CDR3 spells CASSHLAGEPVDIQYF. The CDR3 DNA follows: TGTGCCAGCTCACACCTAGCGGGAGAACCAGTTGACATTCAGTACTTC. Together with reference TRBV18 and TRBJ2-4, the CDR3 gives the full variable domain: NAGVMQNPRHLVRRRGQEARLRCSPMKGHSHVYWYRQLPEEGLKFMVYLQKENIIDESGMPKERFSAEFPKEGPSILRIQQVVRGDSAAYFCASSHLAGEPVDIQYFGAGTRLSVL.

The rearrangement uses TRBV4-1 and TRBJ2-7; no definite D call. Germline V CDR1 and CDR2: MGHRA, YSYEKL. The V and J ends lost 1 base and 3 bases respectively, with 7 bases between them. The CDR3 extends over 13 amino acids. The CDR3 bases are TGCGCCAGCAGCCAAGGCTTCTACTACGAGCAGTACTTC. This encodes CASSQGFYYEQYF.

The V gene is TRBV6-5, the J gene TRBJ1-1; 7 bases map to TRBD1. The CDR3 runs 14 residues. CDR1 MNHEY and CDR2 SVGAGI come from the germline V gene. Losses at the gene ends were 7 bases for V and 5 bases for J; bases not matched to a gene: 10. CDR3 amino acids: CASIPPTGRTEAFF. The CDR3 region has the DNA TGTGCCAGCATCCCCCCGACAGGGCGTACTGAAGCTTTCTTT.

The rearrangement links TRBV3-1 (or the pseudogene TRBV3-2) to TRBJ1-6, with D possibly being TRBD1 (5 bases). CDR3 size: 14 residues. V was trimmed by 4 bases and J by 7 bases, leaving 11 bases between them. Germline V lookup: CDR1 LGHDT, CDR2 YNNKEL (reference sequence). The DNA for the CDR3 is TGTGCCAGCAGCCCCGACGGGGGGAATTCACCCCTCCACTTT. Translation gives CASSPDGGNSPLHF.

J is TRBJ1-4 and V is TRBV28; the D gene is possibly TRBD1 (5 bases). There are 14 residues in the CDR3. V was trimmed by 3 bases and J by 6 bases, leaving 11 bases between them. Germline CDR1 is MDHEN and CDR2 is SYDVKM. The CDR3 loop reads CASSFRGGDEKLFF. The CDR3 nucleotides read TGTGCCAGCAGTTTTCGGGGCGGGGATGAAAAACTGTTTTTT.

This chain connects TRBV18 to TRBJ1-1; TRBD1 might be the D (5 bases). Germline V CDR1 and CDR2: KGHSH, LQKENI. The germline V and J ends were trimmed by 5 bases and 2 bases, with 15 bases remaining between them. The length of the CDR3 is 15 residues. The CDR3 is CASSTAGHKNTEAFF. CDR3 bases: TGTGCCAGCTCAACCGCAGGGCATAAAAACACTGAAGCTTTCTTT.

The CDR3 DNA follows: TGCGCCAGCAGCTTAAGACAGGGGAACACTGAAGCTTTCTTT. Its translation: CASSLRQGNTEAFF. The chain carries TRBV5-1 and TRBJ1-1; 7 positions match TRBD1. The V gene end was trimmed by 2 bases and the J gene end by 1 base; junction bases not matched to a gene: 2. CDR3 length: 14 residues. Germline-derived CDR1 and CDR2 are SGHRS and YFSETQ.

This clone was picked up one time. This sequence joins TRBV28 and TRBJ2-6; perhaps TRBD1 as D (5 bases). The CDR3 has 16 amino acids. Germline assignment: CDR1 MDHEN and CDR2 SYDVKM. Trimming cost V 2 bases and J 1 base, with 9 bases left between them. CDR3: CASSLHTGSGANVLTF. As DNA, the CDR3 is TGTGCCAGCAGTTTACACACAGGATCTGGGGCCAACGTCCTGACTTTC.

V and J are TRBV2 and TRBJ2-3, with D hard to call. This CDR3 contains 14 residues. The germline V and J ends were trimmed by 5 bases and 1 base, with 10 bases remaining between them. CDR1 SNHLY and CDR2 FYNNEI come from the germline V gene. The CDR3 DNA sequence: TGTGCCAGCAGTATAGCTTGGGGCACAGATACGCAGTATTTT. Its protein product is CASSIAWGTDTQYF.

V usage is TRBV6-5 and J usage is TRBJ2-1; TRBD1 aligns across 7 bases. The V gene end was trimmed by 0 bases and the J gene end by 11 bases; junction bases not matched to a gene: 13. CDR3 size: 16 residues. Germline CDR1 MNHEY, CDR2 SVGAGI. The CDR3 nucleotides read TGTGCCAGCAGTTACTCATGGGACAGTGCACAGGTAAAGCAGTTCTTC. Its protein is CASSYSWDSAQVKQFF.

The chain recombines TRBV29-1 with TRBJ2-7; 7 bases fit TRBD1. The CDR3 contains 14 residues. CDR1 SQVTM and CDR2 ANQGSEA come from the germline V gene. The V segment lost 3 bases and the J segment 0 bases; nucleotides outside the gene matches: 5. CDR3 amino acids: CSVEDRRSSYEQYF. CDR3 in DNA: TGCAGCGTTGAGGACAGGCGGAGCTCCTACGAGCAGTACTTC.

This chain links TRBV5-4 with TRBJ2-3; the match to TRBD2 covers 7 bases. The germline V gene has CDR1 SGHNT and CDR2 YYREEE (reference sequence). The trim removed 4 bases at V and 1 base at J, leaving 6 bases unmatched. This CDR3 has 15 amino acids. This CDR3 is CASSASSGGTDTQYF. The CDR3 coding sequence is TGTGCCAGCAGCGCCTCTAGCGGTGGCACAGATACGCAGTATTTT.

The genes are TRBV28 and TRBJ2-7; no clear D. The V gene's germline CDR1 is MDHEN and CDR2 SYDVKM. V was shortened by 1 base and J by 3 bases, with 7 bases between the two germline ends. The CDR3 is made up of 13 amino acids. CDR3 DNA sequence: TGTGCCAGCAGTTTATCGGCGGACTACGAGCAGTACTTC. Translating it yields CASSLSADYEQYF.

In DNA, the CDR3 is TGTGCCTGGACAGGACAGGGGGCTGGAGAGCAGTACTTC. Translating gives CAWTGQGAGEQYF. This chain links TRBV30 with TRBJ2-7, with 11 positions matching TRBD1. Germline lookup yields CDR1 GTSNPN and CDR2 SVGIG (reference sequence). After removal of 4 bases from V and 7 bases from J, the junction contained 6 bases not matched to a gene. CDR3 length equals 13 residues.

This clone was counted once. The chain couples TRBV18 to TRBJ2-7, with D uncertain. Germline V gene lookup returns CDR1 KGHSH and CDR2 LQKENI. This CDR3 spans 15 amino acids. With 3 bases removed from V and 0 bases from J, the gap between germline ends came to 12 bases. In nucleotides, the CDR3 is TGTGCCAGCTCACCGTCTCACAGAAGCTCCTACGAGCAGTACTTC. It is translated as CASSPSHRSSYEQYF.

This sequence joins TRBV6-2 or TRBV6-3 and TRBJ1-2, with a tentative D call TRBD1 (5 bases). The CDR3 extends over 14 amino acids. Trimming cost V 0 bases and J 8 bases, with 13 bases left between them. Germline assignment: CDR1 MNHEY and CDR2 SVGEGT. The CDR3 sequence is CASSYSAARGGYTF. CDR3 nucleotide sequence: TGTGCCAGCAGTTACTCGGCGGCGCGGGGCGGCTACACCTTC.

V is TRBV9 and J is TRBJ2-2; TRBD2 agrees at 10 bases. With 1 base clipped from V and 5 bases from J, the junction kept 11 bases outside the gene matches. The CDR3 runs to 18 residues. Germline CDR1 and CDR2: SGDLS and YYNGEE. The CDR3 loop reads CASSVLGRLTSGTGELFF. The CDR3 DNA reads as TGTGCCAGCAGCGTATTAGGCAGACTGACTAGCGGGACCGGGGAGCTGTTTTTT.

The V and J genes are TRBV11-3 and TRBJ2-5, with D uncertain. The CDR3 consists of 13 residues. Germline V gene sequence: CDR1 SGHNT, CDR2 YENEEA. V was shortened by 1 base and J by 5 bases, with 8 bases between the two germline ends. The CDR3 DNA follows: TGTGCCAGCAGCTTAGTGTCGTATGAGACCCAGTACTTC. Encoded protein: CASSLVSYETQYF.

This chain links TRBV5-6 with TRBJ2-7; TRBD2 matches 12 bases. The CDR3 is 18 amino acids. The germline CDR1 and CDR2 sequences are SGHDT and YYEEEE. V shed 4 bases, J shed 0 bases, and the junction held 11 bases outside the gene matches. The CDR3 region has the DNA TGTGCCAGCAGCCACGGACTAGCGGGACCAGGTGGCTCCTACGAGCAGTACTTC. This encodes CASSHGLAGPGGSYEQYF.

The rearrangement uses TRBV18 and TRBJ2-7, with D maybe TRBD2 (5 bases). The CDR3 covers 16 residues. Looked up from germline, CDR1 is KGHSH and CDR2 is LQKENI. The V and J ends lost 3 bases and 0 bases respectively, with 15 bases between them. The CDR3 spells CASSPQVRASSYEQYF. The CDR3 bases are TGTGCCAGCTCACCCCAAGTGCGGGCAAGCTCCTACGAGCAGTACTTC.

The chain joins TRBV20-1 to TRBJ2-2; D gene uncertain. The CDR3 runs to 11 residues. From germline, CDR1 is DFQATT and CDR2 SNEGSKA (reference sequence). V lost 3 bases and J 7 bases, leaving 6 bases between the germline ends. The CDR3 DNA sequence: TGCAGTGCTAGCCCAGACGGGGAGCTGTTTTTT. The encoded protein is CSASPDGELFF.

This clone was detected only once. V and J are TRBV4-3 and TRBJ1-1; 7 bases fit TRBD1. Germline CDR1 and CDR2: LGHNA and YSLEER. With 0 bases clipped from V and 2 bases from J, the junction kept 18 bases outside the gene matches. This CDR3 is built from 20 residues. The CDR3, as DNA: TGCGCCAGCAGCCAAGAGCTAACCTCCGGGACAGAAATACCTAACACTGAAGCTTTCTTT. Translated, it gives CASSQELTSGTEIPNTEAFF.

V gene TRBV19 combines with J gene TRBJ1-4; 7 positions match TRBD1. Per the germline V gene, CDR1 is LNHDA and CDR2 is SQIVND (reference sequence). Trimming removed 5 bases from V and 5 bases from J; junction bases left unmatched: 5. The CDR3 has 14 residues. This CDR3 reads CASSLQGPNEKLFF. In DNA form, the CDR3 reads TGTGCCAGTAGTCTACAGGGGCCCAATGAAAAACTGTTTTTT.

The chain uses TRBV11-2 and TRBJ2-5; 11 bases align to TRBD2. V dropped 6 bases and J dropped 5; count of bases not matched to a gene: 14. Germline assignment: CDR1 SGHAT and CDR2 FQNNGV. There are 17 residues in the CDR3. For the CDR3, the DNA is TGTGCCAGCAGATACGGGGTAGCGGGAGGGCCGGGGGAGACCCAGTACTTC. It encodes CASRYGVAGGPGETQYF.

Comments on this clone: Possible read error: a much larger clone is one base away. V usage is TRBV6-1 and J usage is TRBJ1-2; the match to TRBD1 covers 8 bases. Trimming at V came to 6 bases and at J to 2 bases, leaving 2 bases not matched to a gene. Germline V gene data show CDR1 as MNHNS and CDR2 as SASEGT. CDR3 length: 13 residues. The CDR3 DNA sequence: TGTGCCAGCAGCTGGACAGGGAACTATGGCTACACCTTC. As protein: CASSWTGNYGYTF.